This T cell receptor beta chain was profiled in a study of OX40 agonist ivuxolimab in advanced cancers. Study information: Previous treatment with anti-PD-1, anti-PD-L1 or anti-CTLA-4 therapy was allowed; more than 35% had received some. Of the patients, three showed partial responses, one with hepatocellular carcinoma and two with cutaneous melanoma. Study conclusions and caveats: Clonal expansion in partial responders at 0.1-3.0 mg/kg ranked among the lowest. There were, on average, more expanded clones in CD8+ T cells than in CD4+.

Using immunoSEQ multiplex PCR, the repertoire was profiled, and TCRdb retains in-frame clones only, with some absent. The top ten clones hold about 0.52% of a sample with 65,000 to 95,000 clones, more than 70% of them seen once. Germline V gene sequence: CDR1 SGHDT, CDR2 YYEEEE. The CDR3 extends over 16 amino acids. J was trimmed by 3 bases and V by 4 bases; bases with no gene match: 7. This clone was seen just once. Its matching antigen is unknown. This TCR came from an adult with an advanced solid tumor such as melanoma, head and neck, liver or kidney cancer. The chain couples TRBV5-6 to TRBJ2-1; TRBD1 agrees at 10 bases. The specimen was CD4+ or CD8+ T cells sorted from blood, collected in a trial of the OX40 agonist ivuxolimab. The CDR3 nucleotides are TGTGCCAGCAGCGTGGTGGGGGACAGGGGCTACAATGAGCAGTTCTTC. This codes for CASSVVGDRGYNEQFF. Looking up the rest from reference TRBV5-6 and TRBJ2-1 gives the full variable domain: DAGVTQSPTHLIKTRGQQVTLRCSPKSGHDTVSWYQQALGQGPQFIFQYYEEEERQRGNFPDRFSGHQFPNYSSELNVNALLLGDSALYLCASSVVGDRGYNEQFFGPGTRLTVL.